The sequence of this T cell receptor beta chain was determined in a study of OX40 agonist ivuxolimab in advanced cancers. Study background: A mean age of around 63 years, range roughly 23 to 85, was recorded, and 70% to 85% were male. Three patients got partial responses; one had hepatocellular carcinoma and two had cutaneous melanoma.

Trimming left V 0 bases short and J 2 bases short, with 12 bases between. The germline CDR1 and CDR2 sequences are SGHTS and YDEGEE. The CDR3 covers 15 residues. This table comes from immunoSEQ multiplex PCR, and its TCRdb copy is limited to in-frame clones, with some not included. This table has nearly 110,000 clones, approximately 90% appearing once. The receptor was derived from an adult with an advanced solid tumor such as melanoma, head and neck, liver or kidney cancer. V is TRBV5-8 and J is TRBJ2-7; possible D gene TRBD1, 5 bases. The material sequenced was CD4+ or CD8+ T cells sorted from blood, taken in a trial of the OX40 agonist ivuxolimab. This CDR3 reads CASSLGVGATYEQYF. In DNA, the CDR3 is TGTGCCAGCAGCTTGGGGGTTGGGGCAACCTACGAGCAGTACTTC.